The clone carrying this TCR beta chain has only a few counts. This entry is derived from a study of beta chain features in type 1 diabetes. This CDR3 has 16 amino acids. Germline V lookup: CDR1 SGHRS, CDR2 YFSETQ. Deletions cut 0 bases from V and 6 bases from J, with 18 bases between. Since all of the isolated RNA was reverse transcribed, expressed TCRB transcripts were what got sequenced. Assay: immunoSEQ multiplex PCR; the TCRdb copy retains only in-frame clones and omits some. The repertoire has roughly 140,000 clones, around 10% of them found once; the top ten carry 2% to 2.5%. This TCR was sampled from a man aged 18-30 years in good health. Sample: central memory CD4+ T cells from blood. The V and J genes are TRBV5-1 and TRBJ1-2; no reliable D call. Here the CDR3 DNA reads TGCGCCAGCAGCTTGGTACCACGGCGGCCGCACGATGGCTACACCTTC. As protein: CASSLVPRRPHDGYTF.